Below are 26 T cell receptor beta chains sequenced from a single sample in a study of cytomegalovirus exposure and HLA in healthy donors. Method: immunoSEQ multiplex PCR; TCRdb's copy keeps in-frame clones and lacks some. The sample contains 260,000 or so clones, roughly 88% of which appear only once. Sequenced input: PBMCs. Receptor source: a woman in her 30s in good health and CMV-seronegative.

The V gene is TRBV19, the J gene TRBJ2-1; 13 positions match TRBD2. This CDR3 contains 17 residues. Per germline, CDR1 LNHDA and CDR2 SQIVND (reference sequence). V trimming: 6 bases; J trimming: 4 bases; junction bases outside the gene matches: 9. CDR3 sequence (DNA): TGTGCCAGTAGCGCATACCTACTAGCGGGAGGGTACAATGAGCAGTTCTTC. Its translation: CASSAYLLAGGYNEQFF.

The chain employs TRBV7-9 and TRBJ2-5; D ambiguous. The germline V gene encodes CDR1 SEHNR and CDR2 FQNEAQ (reference sequence). There are 13 residues in the CDR3. Trimming stripped 3 bases from V and 0 bases from J, with 5 bases between. The CDR3 DNA reads TGTGCCAGCAGCTTCCAGAACCAAGAGACCCAGTACTTC. It translates to CASSFQNQETQYF. The entire variable domain, with the rest obtained from reference TRBV7-9 and TRBJ2-5, is as follows: DTGVSQNPRHKITKRGQNVTFRCDPISEHNRLYWYRQTLGQGPEFLTYFQNEAQLEKSRLLSDRFSAERPKGSFSTLEIQRTEQGDSAMYLCASSFQNQETQYFGPGTRLLVL.

The chain carries TRBV29-1 and TRBJ1-1; TRBD1 agrees at 9 bases. The V gene's germline CDR1 is SQVTM and CDR2 ANQGSEA. The CDR3 spans 15 residues. Losses at the gene ends were 4 bases for V and 6 bases for J; bases not matched to a gene: 12. CDR3 region: CSVVPGQGSWPEAFF. Written as DNA, the CDR3 is TGCAGCGTTGTCCCGGGACAGGGTTCGTGGCCTGAAGCTTTCTTT.

This chain uses TRBV28 with TRBJ1-2, with 7 bases matching TRBD1. With V trimmed by 10 bases and J by 5 bases, 10 bases remained unmatched. CDR1 MDHEN and CDR2 SYDVKM come from the germline V gene. The CDR3 length is 13 residues. The CDR3 is CATLTGSRYGYTF. Here the CDR3 DNA reads TGTGCCACCTTGACAGGGTCTAGGTATGGCTACACCTTC.

This clone showed up just once. The chain combines TRBV18 with TRBJ2-2, with TRBD2 matching over 12 bases. CDR1 KGHSH and CDR2 LQKENI come from the germline V gene. The CDR3 runs 14 residues. V trimming: 3 bases; J trimming: 11 bases; junction bases outside the gene matches: 4. The CDR3 here is CASSPTSGRRELFF. The CDR3 DNA reads TGTGCCAGCTCACCCACTAGCGGGAGGCGCGAGCTGTTTTTT.

V usage is TRBV9 and J usage is TRBJ2-3; D unclear. The V and J ends lost 2 bases and 5 bases respectively, with 12 bases between them. Germline V gene lookup returns CDR1 SGDLS and CDR2 YYNGEE. The CDR3 extends over 14 amino acids. The CDR3 DNA reads as TGTGCCAGCAGCGTTGGCCCGAATCTAGATACGCAGTATTTT. Translating gives CASSVGPNLDTQYF.

The CDR3 DNA is TGTGCCAGCAGTTTCCCGACAGGGGTAGCTGGGGCCAACGTCCTGACTTTC. Translated, it gives CASSFPTGVAGANVLTF. The V and J genes are TRBV27 and TRBJ2-6, with TRBD1 matching over 8 bases. The germline gives CDR1 MNHEY, CDR2 SMNVEV (reference sequence). The CDR3 extends over 17 amino acids. The ends lost 3 bases at V and 2 bases at J; junction bases unmatched: 6.

J is TRBJ1-4 and V is TRBV9; 7 positions match TRBD1. The V segment lost 4 bases and the J segment 5 bases; nucleotides outside the gene matches: 5. Germline V lookup: CDR1 SGDLS, CDR2 YYNGEE. This CDR3 is built from 14 residues. CDR3 bases: TGTGCCAGCAGCCGACAGGGACTAAATGAAAAACTGTTTTTT. It encodes CASSRQGLNEKLFF.

Points on this clone: The sample has other DNA sequences that encode this CDR3 too. J is TRBJ2-7 and V is TRBV11-3; 10 positions match TRBD1. Germline V gene data show CDR1 as SGHNT and CDR2 as YENEEA. The CDR3 loop spans 15 amino acids. After removal of 2 bases from V and 2 bases from J, the junction contained 3 bases not matched to a gene. This CDR3 is CASSLLGQGAYEQYF. The CDR3 nucleotides read TGTGCCAGCAGCTTACTAGGACAGGGGGCCTACGAGCAGTACTTC.

V is TRBV5-6 and J is TRBJ2-1; TRBD1 aligns across 7 bases. The V segment lost 5 bases and the J segment 10 bases; nucleotides outside the gene matches: 6. This CDR3 is 12 amino acids long. In germline, CDR1 is SGHDT, CDR2 YYEEEE. CDR3 in amino acids: CASSGTVIEQFF. The DNA of the CDR3 is TGTGCCAGCAGTGGGACAGTGATCGAGCAGTTCTTC.

The V gene is TRBV7-9, the J gene TRBJ2-2; perhaps TRBD1 as D (6 bases). CDR1 is SEHNR and CDR2 is FQNEAQ in the germline V gene (reference sequence). Trimming took off 0 bases at V and 3 bases at J, with 17 bases between the two ends. This CDR3 spans 18 amino acids. The CDR3 nucleotides are TGTGCCAGCAGCTTAGCCACAGGGCCAACTTGGGACACCGGGGAGCTGTTTTTT. It encodes CASSLATGPTWDTGELFF. The entire variable domain, with the rest obtained from reference TRBV7-9 and TRBJ2-2, is as follows: DTGVSQNPRHKITKRGQNVTFRCDPISEHNRLYWYRQTLGQGPEFLTYFQNEAQLEKSRLLSDRFSAERPKGSFSTLEIQRTEQGDSAMYLCASSLATGPTWDTGELFFGEGSRLTVL.

The V call is TRBV2, the J call TRBJ1-1; tentatively, D is TRBD1 (5 bases). Trimming cost V 7 bases and J 1 base, with 19 bases left between them. Germline V gene data show CDR1 as SNHLY and CDR2 as FYNNEI. There are 16 residues in the CDR3. The CDR3 region has the DNA TGTGCCAGCACTCGGAGGGGACTCTCGACGAACACTGAAGCTTTCTTT. Protein sequence: CASTRRGLSTNTEAFF.

The chain has TRBV7-2 and TRBJ1-1; perhaps TRBD1 as D (5 bases). CDR3 length: 16 residues. The germline V gene has CDR1 SGHTA and CDR2 FQGNSA. Trimming cost V 5 bases and J 3 bases, with 19 bases left between them. CDR3: CASSPGGVGSYTEAFF. CDR3 in DNA: TGTGCCAGCAGCCCCGGGGGGGTTGGTAGTTACACTGAAGCTTTCTTT.

The rearrangement joins TRBV4-3 to TRBJ2-7; D is undetermined. The ends were cut back, 0 bases at V and 0 bases at J, with 3 bases in the middle. Germline loops: CDR1 LGHNA, CDR2 YSLEER. The CDR3 is made up of 13 amino acids. This CDR3 is CASSQDGSYEQYF. For the CDR3, the DNA is TGCGCCAGCAGCCAAGACGGCTCCTACGAGCAGTACTTC.

V is TRBV4-3 and J is TRBJ2-4, with D perhaps assigned TRBD1 or TRBD2 (6 bases each). Trimming cost V 1 base and J 1 base, with 14 bases left between them. Germline V gene lookup returns CDR1 LGHNA and CDR2 YSLEER. The CDR3 has 17 residues. The CDR3 spells CASSQVRGRRAKNIQYF. DNA for the CDR3: TGCGCCAGCAGCCAAGTACGGGGGCGCCGGGCCAAAAACATTCAGTACTTC.

This chain links TRBV30 with TRBJ2-3; possible D gene TRBD2, 5 bases. The germline gives CDR1 GTSNPN, CDR2 SVGIG (reference sequence). The CDR3 loop spans 14 amino acids. V lost 8 bases, J lost 3 bases, and 18 bases lay in between. In DNA form, the CDR3 reads TGTGCCGGCTCGGGAACCACTGCAACAGATACGCAGTATTTT. It translates to CAGSGTTATDTQYF.

V usage is TRBV19 and J usage is TRBJ2-7; TRBD1 aligns across 9 bases. The V gene end was trimmed by 5 bases and the J gene end by 3 bases; junction bases not matched to a gene: 5. The CDR3 covers 14 residues. The germline CDR1 and CDR2 sequences are LNHDA and SQIVND (reference sequence). CDR3 in DNA: TGTGCCAGTAGTTATGGGACAGGGAGCTACGAGCAGTACTTC. It specifies CASSYGTGSYEQYF.

The V gene is TRBV4-2, the J gene TRBJ2-3; 15 bases align to TRBD2. V was pared by 4 bases and J by 6 bases, with 8 bases of the junction left unmatched. The CDR3 contains 17 residues. Germline-derived CDR1 and CDR2 are LGHNA and YNFKEQ. CDR3 protein: CASSRGLAGGLPDTQYF. CDR3 nucleotide sequence: TGTGCCAGCAGCCGGGGACTAGCGGGAGGTTTACCCGATACGCAGTATTTT.

The rearrangement links TRBV6-5 to TRBJ2-7; D gene ambiguous. CDR3 size: 15 residues. Trimming cost V 2 bases and J 1 base, with 12 bases left between them. Germline V CDR1 and CDR2: MNHEY, SVGAGI. As DNA, the CDR3 is TGTGCCAGCAGTTACGATTCTTCCGGATCCTACGAGCAGTACTTC. Translating it yields CASSYDSSGSYEQYF.

J is TRBJ2-7 and V is TRBV5-4, with 11 nucleotides matching TRBD1. CDR3 length: 14 amino acids. Germline V gene sequence: CDR1 SGHNT, CDR2 YYREEE (reference sequence). The J segment lost 7 bases and the V segment lost 6 bases, leaving 9 bases of the junction unmatched. This CDR3 is CASTRGTGGREQYF. The CDR3 nucleotides read TGTGCCAGCACGCGCGGGACAGGGGGACGTGAGCAGTACTTC.

V and J are TRBV6-1 and TRBJ2-3; a weak D match, TRBD2 (6 bases). The germline gives CDR1 MNHNS, CDR2 SASEGT. Trimming took 3 bases from V and 2 from J, leaving 18 bases between them. CDR3 length: 17 residues. In DNA, the CDR3 is TGTGCCAGCAGTGACGGGACTCGCCCATCACACACAGATACGCAGTATTTT. Translating it yields CASSDGTRPSHTDTQYF.

The chain recombines TRBV28 with TRBJ2-7, with D tentatively TRBD1 (5 bases). Between the trimmed V and J ends, which lost 8 bases and 4 bases, there was a span of 21 bases. The CDR3 contains 15 residues. Germline V gene data show CDR1 as MDHEN and CDR2 as SYDVKM. The CDR3 sequence is CASVSSGATYYEQYF. As DNA, the CDR3 is TGTGCCAGCGTCTCGTCTGGGGCGACTTATTACGAGCAGTACTTC.

The V call is TRBV11-3, the J call TRBJ2-7; D remains ambiguous. V was trimmed by 3 bases and J by 4 bases, leaving 10 bases between them. Germline CDR1 SGHNT, CDR2 YENEEA. The CDR3 is 13 amino acids. The CDR3 here is CASSLALGYEQYF. CDR3 coding DNA: TGTGCCAGCAGCTTGGCTTTGGGGTACGAGCAGTACTTC.

The V call is TRBV14, the J call TRBJ1-2; weak D call: TRBD1 (5 bases). Between the trimmed V and J ends, which lost 4 bases and 4 bases, there was a span of 10 bases. CDR1 and CDR2 from the germline V gene are SGHDN and FVKESK. This CDR3 comprises 13 residues. CDR3 protein: CASSRQDTYGYTF. The DNA for the CDR3 is TGTGCCAGCAGCCGGCAGGACACCTATGGCTACACCTTC.

This chain connects TRBV5-1 to TRBJ2-2, with TRBD2 matching over 11 bases. Trimming took 1 base from V and 8 from J; bases not matched to a gene: 4. The CDR3 runs 15 residues. The germline CDR1 and CDR2 sequences are SGHRS and YFSETQ. The CDR3 sequence: CASSLLLAGGGELFF. In DNA form, the CDR3 reads TGCGCCAGCAGCTTGCTCCTAGCGGGAGGTGGGGAGCTGTTTTTT.

This chain uses TRBV5-1 with TRBJ2-1; 7 positions agree with TRBD2. CDR3 length: 14 residues. The V gene end was trimmed by 5 bases and the J gene end by 0 bases; junction bases not matched to a gene: 2. In germline, CDR1 is SGHRS, CDR2 YFSETQ. The CDR3 spells CASRGLHSYNEQFF. For the CDR3, the DNA is TGCGCCAGCAGGGGACTACACTCCTACAATGAGCAGTTCTTC.